This TCR beta chain is drawn from a study of blood T cell repertoires in COVID-19. As for the study in general: Spain, Italy and the United States supplied samples that represented acute and convalescent COVID-19. In each case, the material was cDNA or gDNA derived from T cells, B-cell-depleted T cells, or PBMCs.

With 0 bases clipped from V and 4 bases from J, the junction kept 8 bases outside the gene matches. The CDR3 consists of 16 residues. The germline gives CDR1 SGHRS, CDR2 YFSETQ. Methods used by the authors: For nucleated cells, counts were estimated from reference gene primer amplification. The method was immunoSEQ multiplex PCR; TCRdb's version includes in-frame clones alone and lacks a portion of them. V, J and clone size derive from that table, while D and trimming were established from the DNA sequence. Of about 15,000 clones listed, more than 65% are singletons. Input material: peripheral blood. The chain has TRBV5-1 and TRBJ2-5; 8 bases agree with TRBD2. The sequence derives from a woman between 50 and 59 years old with active or convalescent COVID-19. CDR3 nucleotide sequence: TGCGCCAGCAGCTTGGCCCCGGGACTAGGGGGAGAGACCCAGTACTTC. Protein sequence: CASSLAPGLGGETQYF.